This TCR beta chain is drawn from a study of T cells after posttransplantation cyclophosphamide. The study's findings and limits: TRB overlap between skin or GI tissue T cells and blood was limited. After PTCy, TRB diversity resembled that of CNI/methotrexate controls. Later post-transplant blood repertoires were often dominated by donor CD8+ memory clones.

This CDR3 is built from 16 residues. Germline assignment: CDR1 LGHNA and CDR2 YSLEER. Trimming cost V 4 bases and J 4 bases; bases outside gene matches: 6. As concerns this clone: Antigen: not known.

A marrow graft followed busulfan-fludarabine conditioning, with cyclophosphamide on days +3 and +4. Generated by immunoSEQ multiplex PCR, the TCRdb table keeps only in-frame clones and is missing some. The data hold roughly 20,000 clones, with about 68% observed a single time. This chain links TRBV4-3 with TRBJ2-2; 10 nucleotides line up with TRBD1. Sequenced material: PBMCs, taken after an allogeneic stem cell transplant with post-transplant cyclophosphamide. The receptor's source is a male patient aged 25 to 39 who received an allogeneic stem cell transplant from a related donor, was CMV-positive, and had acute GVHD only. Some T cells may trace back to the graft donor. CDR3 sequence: CASSRGTGERTGELFF. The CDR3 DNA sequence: TGCGCCAGCAGCCGAGGGACAGGGGAACGCACCGGGGAGCTGTTTTTT.